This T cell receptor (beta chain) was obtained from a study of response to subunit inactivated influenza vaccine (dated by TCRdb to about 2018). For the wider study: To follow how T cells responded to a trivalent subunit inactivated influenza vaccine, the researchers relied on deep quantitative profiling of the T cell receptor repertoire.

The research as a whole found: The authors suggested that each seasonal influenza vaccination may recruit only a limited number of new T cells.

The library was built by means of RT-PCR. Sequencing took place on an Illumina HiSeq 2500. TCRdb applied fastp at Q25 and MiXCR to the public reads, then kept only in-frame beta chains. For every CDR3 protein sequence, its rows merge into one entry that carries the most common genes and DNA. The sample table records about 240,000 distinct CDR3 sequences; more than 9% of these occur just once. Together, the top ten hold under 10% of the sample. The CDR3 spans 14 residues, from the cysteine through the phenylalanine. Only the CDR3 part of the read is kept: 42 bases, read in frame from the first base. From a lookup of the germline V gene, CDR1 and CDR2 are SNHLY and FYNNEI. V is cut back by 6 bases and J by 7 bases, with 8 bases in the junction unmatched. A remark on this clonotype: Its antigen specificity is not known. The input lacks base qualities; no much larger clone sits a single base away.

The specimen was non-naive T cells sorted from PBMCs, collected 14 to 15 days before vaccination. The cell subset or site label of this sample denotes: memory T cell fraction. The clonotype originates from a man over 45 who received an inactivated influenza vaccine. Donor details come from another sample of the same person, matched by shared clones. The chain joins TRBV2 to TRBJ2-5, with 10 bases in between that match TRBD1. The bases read TGTGCCAGCAGCACCGGGACAGGGGTCGGGACCCAGTACTTC. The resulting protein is CASSTGTGVGTQYF.